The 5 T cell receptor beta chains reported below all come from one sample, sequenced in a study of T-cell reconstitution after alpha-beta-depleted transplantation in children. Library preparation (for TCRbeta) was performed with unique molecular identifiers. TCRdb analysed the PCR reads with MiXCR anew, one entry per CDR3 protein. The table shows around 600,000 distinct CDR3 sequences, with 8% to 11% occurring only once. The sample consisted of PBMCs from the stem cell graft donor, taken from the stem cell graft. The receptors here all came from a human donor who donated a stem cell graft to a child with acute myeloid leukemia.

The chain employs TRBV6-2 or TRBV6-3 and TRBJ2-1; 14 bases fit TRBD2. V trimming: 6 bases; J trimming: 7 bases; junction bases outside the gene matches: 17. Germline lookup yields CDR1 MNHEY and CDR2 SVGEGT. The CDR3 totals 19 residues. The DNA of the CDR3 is TGTGCCAGCAGATCGACTAGCGGGAGGGCCGGACAGGTGGCGAATGAGCAGTTCTTC. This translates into CASRSTSGRAGQVANEQFF.

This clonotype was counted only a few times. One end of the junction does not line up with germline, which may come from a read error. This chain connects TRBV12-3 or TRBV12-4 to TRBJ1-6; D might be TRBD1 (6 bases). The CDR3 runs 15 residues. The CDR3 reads CASSWAGGLNSPLYF. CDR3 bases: TGTGCCAGCAGTTGGGCCGGGGGCTTGAATTCACCCCTCTACTTT.

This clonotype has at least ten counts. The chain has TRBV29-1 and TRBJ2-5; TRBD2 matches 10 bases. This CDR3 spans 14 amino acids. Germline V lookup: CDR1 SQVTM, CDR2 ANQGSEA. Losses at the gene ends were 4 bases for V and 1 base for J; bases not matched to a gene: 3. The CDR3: CSVARTSGQETQYF. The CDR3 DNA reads TGCAGCGTTGCCCGGACTAGCGGCCAAGAGACCCAGTACTTC.

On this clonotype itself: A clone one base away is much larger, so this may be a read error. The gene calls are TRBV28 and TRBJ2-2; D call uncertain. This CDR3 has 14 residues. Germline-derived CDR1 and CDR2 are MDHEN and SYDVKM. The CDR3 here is CARSWSTSTGELFF. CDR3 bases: TGTGCCAGAAGTTGGTCCACCAGCACCGGGGAGCTGTTTTTT.

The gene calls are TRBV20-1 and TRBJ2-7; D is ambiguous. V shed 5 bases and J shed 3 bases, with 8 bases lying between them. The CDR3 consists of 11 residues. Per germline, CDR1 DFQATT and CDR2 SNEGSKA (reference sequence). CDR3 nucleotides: TGCAGTGCTCCCGCCCTCTACGAGCAGTACTTC. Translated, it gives CSAPALYEQYF.